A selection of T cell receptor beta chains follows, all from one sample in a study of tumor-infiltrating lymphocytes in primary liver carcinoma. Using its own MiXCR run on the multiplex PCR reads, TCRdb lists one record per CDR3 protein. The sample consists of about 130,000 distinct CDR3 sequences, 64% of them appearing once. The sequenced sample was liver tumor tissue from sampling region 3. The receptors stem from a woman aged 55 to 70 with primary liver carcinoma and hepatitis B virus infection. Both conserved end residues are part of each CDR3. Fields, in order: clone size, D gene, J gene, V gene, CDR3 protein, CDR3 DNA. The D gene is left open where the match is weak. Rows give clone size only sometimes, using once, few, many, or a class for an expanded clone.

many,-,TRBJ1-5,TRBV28,CASHSPNQPQHF,TGTGCCAGCCATTCCCCGAATCAGCCCCAGCATTTT
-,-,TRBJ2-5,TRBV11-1,CASSLAIQETQCF,TGTGCCAGTAGCTTAGCTATCCAAGAGACCCAGTGCTTC
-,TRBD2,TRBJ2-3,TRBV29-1,CNVDGTRVERRDTQCF,TGCAACGTTGACGGGACTAGAGTAGAGAGGAGAGATACGCAGTGTTTT
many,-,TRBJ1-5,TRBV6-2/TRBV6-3,CASSYTHQPQHF,TGTGCCAGCAGTTACACGCATCAGCCCCAGCATTTT
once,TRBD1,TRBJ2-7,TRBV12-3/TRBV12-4,CVSSPDRGRSYKQYF,TGTGTCAGCAGTCCAGACAGGGGGCGGTCCTACAAGCAGTACTTC
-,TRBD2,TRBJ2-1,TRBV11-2,CASSSSRTSGGTSYNEHFF,TGTGCCAGCAGCTCCTCCAGGACTAGCGGGGGGACTTCCTACAATGAGCATTTCTTC
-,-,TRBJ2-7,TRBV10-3,CAISEVARGRYEQYF,TGTGCCATCAGTGAAGTTGCTAGAGGCCGCTACGAGCAGTACTTC
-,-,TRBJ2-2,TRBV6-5,CSSSLGGELFF,TGTAGCAGCAGTCTCGGCGGGGAGCTGTTTTTT
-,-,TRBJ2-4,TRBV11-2,CASRVPNLGNIQYF,TGTGCCAGTAGGGTACCCAACTTGGGGAACATTCAGTACTTC
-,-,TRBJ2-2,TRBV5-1,CASSPIQVDTGELFF,TGCGCCAGCAGCCCCATACAGGTAGACACCGGGGAGCTGTTTTTT
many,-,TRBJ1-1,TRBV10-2,CASSANGPNTEAFF,TGCGCCAGCAGTGCTAACGGACCTAACACTGAAGCTTTCTTT
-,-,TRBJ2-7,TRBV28,CASRGHWGGVSPYEQYF,TGTGCCAGCAGAGGCCACTGGGGGGGCGTTTCTCCCTACGAGCAGTACTTC
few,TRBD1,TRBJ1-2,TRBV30,CAWSVRDRSRGANGYTF,TGTGCCTGGAGTGTTCGGGACAGGTCCCGGGGTGCGAATGGCTACACCTTC
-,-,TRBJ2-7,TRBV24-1,CATSDLGDGTPTYEQYF,TGTGCCACCAGTGATTTGGGGGACGGGACACCGACCTACGAGCAGTACTTC
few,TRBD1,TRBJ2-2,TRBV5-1,CASSWSPGTARTGELFF,TGCGCCAGCAGCTGGTCCCCCGGGACAGCGAGAACCGGGGAGCTGTTTTTT
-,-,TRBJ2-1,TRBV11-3,CASSLGIADTYNEQFF,TGTGCCAGCAGCTTAGGCATAGCGGACACCTACAATGAGCAGTTCTTC
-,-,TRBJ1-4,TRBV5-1,CASSPGAYEKLPF,TGCGCCAGCAGCCCGGGAGCGTATGAAAAACTGCCTTTT
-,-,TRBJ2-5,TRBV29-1,CSADYPSGSETQYF,TGCAGTGCTGATTATCCTAGTGGGAGTGAGACCCAGTACTTC
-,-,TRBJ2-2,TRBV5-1,CASSLAVAGSNTGELFF,TGCGCCAGCAGCTTGGCCGTGGCGGGTTCGAACACCGGGGAGCTGTTTTTT
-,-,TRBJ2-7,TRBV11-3,CASGEPSRRLYEQYF,TGTGCCAGCGGAGAGCCCTCCAGGAGGCTCTACGAGCAGTACTTC
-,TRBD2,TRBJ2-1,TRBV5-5,CASSLCLAGVYNEQFF,TGCGCCAGCAGTCTGTGCCTAGCGGGAGTATACAATGAGCAGTTCTTC
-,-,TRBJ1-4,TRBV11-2,CASRLQRRGQTNEKLFF,TGTGCCAGCCGCTTACAGCGAAGAGGGCAAACTAATGAAAAACTGTTTTTT
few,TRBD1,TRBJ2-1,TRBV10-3,CANTGTAGCEQFF,TGTGCCAACACCGGGACAGCCGGGTGTGAGCAGTTCTTC
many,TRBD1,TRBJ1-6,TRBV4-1,CASGPGTGNSPLHF,TGCGCCAGCGGTCCCGGGACAGGGAATTCACCCCTCCACTTT
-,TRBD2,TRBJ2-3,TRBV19,CASSIRTSGTGTDTQYF,TGTGCTAGTAGTATCCGGACTAGCGGGACCGGCACAGATACGCAGTATTTT
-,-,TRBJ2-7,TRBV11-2,CVSSQSGSEQYF,TGTGTCAGCAGCCAGTCAGGGTCCGAACAGTACTTC
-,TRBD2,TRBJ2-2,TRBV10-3,CAIRGSWGLDNTGELFF,TGTGCCATCCGCGGGAGTTGGGGTTTAGATAATACCGGGGAGCTGTTTTTT
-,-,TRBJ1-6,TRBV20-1,CSARAGPNNSPLHF,TGCAGTGCTCGTGCAGGTCCAAATAATTCACCCCTCCACTTT
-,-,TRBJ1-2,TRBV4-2,CVSSQVGGASYGYTF,TGTGTCAGCAGCCAAGTAGGGGGTGCTTCCTATGGCTACACCTTC
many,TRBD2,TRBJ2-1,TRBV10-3,CAISAGGRTSSSSYNEQFF,TGTGCCATCAGTGCCGGCGGGAGGACGTCATCGAGCTCCTACAATGAGCAGTTCTTC
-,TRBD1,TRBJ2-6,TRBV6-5,CASILTGTGMGANVLTF,TGTGCCAGCATTTTAACTGGGACAGGGATGGGGGCCAACGTCCTGACTTTC
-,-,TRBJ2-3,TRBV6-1,CASCEARDYDTQYF,TGTGCCAGCTGTGAAGCGCGGGATTATGATACGCAGTATTTT
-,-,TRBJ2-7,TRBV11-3,CASSLGIGDSLDQYF,TGTGCCAGCAGCTTAGGGATAGGGGACTCCCTCGATCAGTACTTC
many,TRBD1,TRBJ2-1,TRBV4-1,CASSQEGQNNEQFF,TGCGCCAGCAGCCAAGAGGGACAGAACAATGAGCAGTTCTTC
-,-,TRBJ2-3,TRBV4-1,CASSHFAGLRTDTQYF,TGCGCCAGCAGCCATTTCGCGGGCCTGCGGACGGATACGCAGTATTTT
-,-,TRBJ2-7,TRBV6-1,CASSEATESLDEQYF,TGTGCCAGCAGTGAAGCGACAGAGTCCTTGGATGAGCAGTACTTC
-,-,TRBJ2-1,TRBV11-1,CASNFIGASISFNEQFF,TGTGCCAGCAACTTCATAGGTGCATCCATATCCTTCAATGAGCAGTTCTTC
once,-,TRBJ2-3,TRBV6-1,CASSESFLAETITDTQYF,TGTGCCAGCAGTGAAAGCTTTTTAGCGGAGACGATCACAGATACGCAGTATTTT
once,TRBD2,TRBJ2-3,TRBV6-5,CADSRTSGGTDTQYF,TGTGCCGACAGTCGGACTAGCGGGGGGACAGATACGCAGTATTTT